Each of the 21 T cell receptor beta chains below was sequenced from the same sample in a study of shared clonotypes between healthy human individuals. TCRdb's copy holds only in-frame clones and misses some; the assay was immunoSEQ multiplex PCR. Of 450,000 to 550,000 clones detected, 79% appear once; the ten largest clones hold roughly 13%. Sample: PBMCs. The receptors come from a woman aged 40 to 55 in good health. Some clones in this sample may be carry-over from other donors' samples.

The chain has TRBV28 and TRBJ1-2; 8 bases map to TRBD1. The CDR3 has 13 amino acids. The V gene end was trimmed by 5 bases and the J gene end by 8 bases; junction bases not matched to a gene: 7. CDR1 is MDHEN, CDR2 SYDVKM, per germline. CDR3 sequence reads: CASSHNDRGGYTF. CDR3 DNA: TGTGCCAGCAGTCATAACGACAGGGGAGGCTACACCTTC.

The rearrangement joins TRBV19 to TRBJ1-1, with TRBD1 as a possible D gene (6 bases). The CDR3 spans 15 residues. Trimming left V 3 bases short and J 3 bases short, with 14 bases between. The germline V gene has CDR1 LNHDA and CDR2 SQIVND (reference sequence). CDR3 sequence (DNA): TGTGCCAGTAGTATCTATACAGGGCCGGACACTGAAGCTTTCTTT. This codes for CASSIYTGPDTEAFF.

The chain recombines TRBV6-5 with TRBJ2-7; 7 nucleotides align to TRBD2. Germline trimming cut 1 base from V and 1 base from J; bases unmatched to any gene: 4. The CDR3 is made up of 15 amino acids. Germline CDR1 reads MNHEY; CDR2 reads SVGAGI. The CDR3 protein is CASSYWASGSYEQYF. CDR3 coding DNA: TGTGCCAGCAGTTACTGGGCTAGCGGTTCCTACGAGCAGTACTTC.

The chain links TRBV2 to TRBJ2-5; D is possibly TRBD2 (5 bases). This CDR3 has 13 amino acids. The V end was cut by 6 bases, the J end by 4 bases, with 12 bases between. Germline V lookup: CDR1 SNHLY, CDR2 FYNNEI. The CDR3 reads CASRRWERETQYF. CDR3 in DNA: TGTGCCAGCAGGAGGTGGGAGAGAGAGACCCAGTACTTC. Based on the CDR3 plus reference TRBV2 and TRBJ2-5, the full variable domain is EPEVTQTPSHQVTQMGQEVILRCVPISNHLYFYWYRQILGQKVEFLVSFYNNEISEKSEIFDDQFSVERPDGSNFTLKIRSTKLEDSAMYFCASRRWERETQYFGPGTRLLVL.

This chain links TRBV5-4 with TRBJ2-1; 7 nucleotides align to TRBD1. The CDR3 loop spans 15 amino acids. Unmatched junction bases numbered 8, after V lost 4 bases and J lost 4 bases. Germline V gene sequence: CDR1 SGHNT, CDR2 YYREEE (reference sequence). The CDR3 sequence is CASSREGASYNEQFF. DNA of the CDR3: TGTGCCAGCAGCCGTGAGGGGGCGAGTTACAATGAGCAGTTCTTC.

The chain joins TRBV19 to TRBJ1-5, with unresolved D. CDR3 length equals 16 residues. Per germline, CDR1 LNHDA and CDR2 SQIVND (reference sequence). V was shortened by 3 bases and J by 0 bases, with 12 bases between the two germline ends. The DNA for the CDR3 is TGTGCCAGTAGTATTGACGGCAGAAATAGCAATCAGCCCCAGCATTTT. Its translation: CASSIDGRNSNQPQHF. The full variable domain, in which reference TRBV19 and TRBJ1-5 provide the parts outside the CDR3, is DGGITQSPKYLFRKEGQNVTLSCEQNLNHDAMYWYRQDPGQGLRLIYYSQIVNDFQKGDIAEGYSVSREKKESFPLTVTSAQKNPTAFYLCASSIDGRNSNQPQHFGDGTRLSIL.

This clone was observed a handful of times. This chain connects TRBV4-2 to TRBJ2-2; no reliable D call. The CDR3 covers 13 residues. Germline assignment: CDR1 LGHNA and CDR2 YNFKEQ. Trimming shortened V by 4 bases and J by 4 bases, and 7 bases separated the two germline ends. CDR3 sequence (DNA): TGTGCCAGCAGCCGATACTTCACCGGGGAGCTGTTTTTT. Its protein product is CASSRYFTGELFF.

At least ten counts were recorded for this clone. The chain joins TRBV7-8 to TRBJ2-7; 8 bases align to TRBD2. Trimming at V came to 5 bases and at J to 4 bases, leaving 4 bases not matched to a gene. Germline CDR1 and CDR2: SGHVS and FQNEAQ. The CDR3 runs 13 residues. The CDR3 is CASSLLAEYEQYF. The CDR3 region has the DNA TGTGCCAGCAGCCTACTAGCGGAATACGAGCAGTACTTC.

The V call is TRBV6-4, the J call TRBJ2-2; D remains unclear. Trimming cost V 0 bases and J 6 bases, with 8 bases left between them. CDR3 length equals 14 residues. Germline V gene data show CDR1 as MRHNA and CDR2 as SNTAGT. The DNA for the CDR3 is TGTGCCAGCAGTGACTCGGTTGGGTCCGGGGAGCTGTTTTTT. This gives the protein CASSDSVGSGELFF.

In its sample, this clone was seen many times. The CDR3 sequence: CASSLDTGAPGYTF. CDR3 sequence (DNA): TGTGCCAGCAGCTTAGATACAGGGGCACCCGGCTACACCTTC. This chain connects TRBV7-9 to TRBJ1-2; the match to TRBD1 covers 7 bases. There are 14 residues in the CDR3. The V and J ends lost 1 base and 8 bases, in that order; junction bases with no gene match: 7. Germline V gene sequence: CDR1 SEHNR, CDR2 FQNEAQ (reference sequence).

The chain couples TRBV19 to TRBJ2-3; 8 positions match TRBD2. Germline V gene data show CDR1 as LNHDA and CDR2 as SQIVND (reference sequence). The CDR3 has 15 amino acids. J was trimmed by 3 bases and V by 6 bases; bases with no gene match: 8. This chain's CDR3 is CASRAGGGLTDTQYF. The CDR3 DNA is TGTGCCAGTAGGGCCGGGGGGGGACTTACAGATACGCAGTATTTT. Filled out from reference TRBV19 and TRBJ2-3, the complete variable domain reads DGGITQSPKYLFRKEGQNVTLSCEQNLNHDAMYWYRQDPGQGLRLIYYSQIVNDFQKGDIAEGYSVSREKKESFPLTVTSAQKNPTAFYLCASRAGGGLTDTQYFGPGTRLTVL.

In this sample, this clone turned up many times. The chain is built from TRBV14 and TRBJ2-7; D uncertain. V gave up 4 bases and J gave up 2 bases, with 6 bases separating them. This CDR3 spans 12 amino acids. CDR1 and CDR2 from the germline V gene are SGHDN and FVKESK. The chain's CDR3 is CASSPVPYEQYF. CDR3 nucleotide sequence: TGTGCCAGCAGCCCGGTGCCCTACGAGCAGTACTTC.

The chain uses TRBV1 and TRBJ1-3; the D call of TRBD1 is as the table states it, not checked on the DNA. TRBV1 is a known pseudogene. This CDR3 has 15 amino acids. DNA for the CDR3: TGCACCAGCAGCCACGAAGACAGGGGTAGAAACACCATATATTTT. This codes for CTSSHEDRGRNTIYF.

V is TRBV27 and J is TRBJ2-7; 8 nucleotides match TRBD1. Germline V CDR1 and CDR2: MNHEY, SMNVEV (reference sequence). The CDR3 is made up of 18 amino acids. V lost 0 bases to trimming and J lost 6 bases; unmatched junction nucleotides: 16. DNA of the CDR3: TGTGCCAGCAGTTTATCGATCAGACCAGGGGGCGATCCGGGCGAGCAGTACTTC. It specifies CASSLSIRPGGDPGEQYF.

The rearrangement joins TRBV4-3 to TRBJ2-1; TRBD1 matches at 8 bases. The V and J ends lost 4 bases and 6 bases, in that order; junction bases with no gene match: 8. There are 15 residues in the CDR3. Germline V CDR1 and CDR2: LGHNA, YSLEER. The chain's CDR3 is CASSRGRTGPNEQFF. The DNA of the CDR3 is TGCGCCAGCAGCCGAGGGAGGACAGGGCCCAATGAGCAGTTCTTC.

This clone came up a few times. This same CDR3 is encoded by further DNA sequences in the sample. The chain links TRBV18 to TRBJ1-2; D not certain. Germline CDR1 is KGHSH and CDR2 is LQKENI. V was trimmed by 3 bases and J by 4 bases, leaving 9 bases between them. The CDR3 is made up of 13 amino acids. The CDR3 is CASSPDGSYGYTF. For the CDR3, the DNA is TGTGCCAGCTCACCCGATGGTAGCTATGGCTACACCTTC. Looking up the rest from reference TRBV18 and TRBJ1-2 gives the full variable domain: NAGVMQNPRHLVRRRGQEARLRCSPMKGHSHVYWYRQLPEEGLKFMVYLQKENIIDESGMPKERFSAEFPKEGPSILRIQQVVRGDSAAYFCASSPDGSYGYTFGSGTRLTVV.

The V call is TRBV7-2, the J call TRBJ1-2; 8 nucleotides align to TRBD1. The CDR3 is 15 residues long. Per germline, CDR1 SGHTA and CDR2 FQGNSA. V shed 5 bases, J shed 4 bases, and the junction held 9 bases outside the gene matches. CDR3 DNA sequence: TGTGCCAGCAGCATCGGACAGGGAAGTGGCTATGGCTACACCTTC. This encodes CASSIGQGSGYGYTF.

The genes are TRBV6-1 and TRBJ2-1; D unresolved. Germline assignment: CDR1 MNHNS and CDR2 SASEGT. CDR3 length equals 14 residues. V shed 3 bases and J shed 5 bases, with 11 bases lying between them. The CDR3: CASSESRVNNEQFF. The DNA for the CDR3 is TGTGCCAGCAGTGAGAGCCGGGTGAACAATGAGCAGTTCTTC.

The rearrangement joins TRBV27 to TRBJ1-4; D unresolved. The CDR3 extends over 15 amino acids. Germline values: CDR1 MNHEY, CDR2 SMNVEV (reference sequence). V dropped 3 bases and J dropped 5 bases, with 13 bases sitting between them. CDR3 residues: CASSFMVVTNEKLFF. As DNA, the CDR3 is TGTGCCAGCAGTTTCATGGTGGTGACAAATGAAAAACTGTTTTTT.

This chain connects TRBV27 to TRBJ2-2; 10 bases line up with TRBD2. The CDR3 runs to 17 residues. Trimming cost V 5 bases and J 0 bases; bases outside gene matches: 6. Germline loops: CDR1 MNHEY, CDR2 SMNVEV (reference sequence). CDR3 sequence reads: CASSPTLAGANTGELFF. The DNA of the CDR3 is TGTGCCAGCAGTCCGACCCTAGCGGGAGCGAACACCGGGGAGCTGTTTTTT.

The CDR3 bases are TGTGCCAGCAGCTTAGGACAGGGTGTCTCCTACGAGCAGTACTTC. It is translated as CASSLGQGVSYEQYF. The chain couples TRBV5-4 to TRBJ2-7; 8 nucleotides line up with TRBD1. Germline lookup yields CDR1 SGHNT and CDR2 YYREEE (reference sequence). The length of the CDR3 is 15 residues. J was trimmed by 0 bases and V by 2 bases; bases with no gene match: 4.